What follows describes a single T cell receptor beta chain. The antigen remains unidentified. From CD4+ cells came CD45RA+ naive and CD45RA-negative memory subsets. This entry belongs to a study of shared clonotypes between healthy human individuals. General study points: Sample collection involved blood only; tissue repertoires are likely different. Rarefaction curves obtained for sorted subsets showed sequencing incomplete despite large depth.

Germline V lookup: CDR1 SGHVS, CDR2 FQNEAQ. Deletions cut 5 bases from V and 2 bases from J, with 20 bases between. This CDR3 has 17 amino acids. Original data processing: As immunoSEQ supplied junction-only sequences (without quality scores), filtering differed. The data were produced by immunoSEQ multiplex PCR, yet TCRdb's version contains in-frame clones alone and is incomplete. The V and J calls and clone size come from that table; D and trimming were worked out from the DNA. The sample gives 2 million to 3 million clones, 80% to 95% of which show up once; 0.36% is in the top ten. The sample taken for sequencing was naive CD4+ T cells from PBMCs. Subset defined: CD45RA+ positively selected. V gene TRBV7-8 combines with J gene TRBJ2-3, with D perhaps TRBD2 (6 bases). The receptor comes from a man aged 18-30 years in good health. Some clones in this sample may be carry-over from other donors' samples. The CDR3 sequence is CASSPRGIGRDTDTQYF. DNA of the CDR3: TGTGCCAGCAGCCCCAGAGGTATCGGGAGAGACACAGATACGCAGTATTTT.